This entry lists 28 T cell receptor beta chains sequenced from one sample in a study of shared clonotypes between healthy human individuals. As defined, naive CD8 cells were CD45RO-negative and positively selected for CCR7, with terminally differentiated effector memory CD45RA+ cells excluded. The data were produced by immunoSEQ multiplex PCR, yet TCRdb's version contains in-frame clones alone and is incomplete. Counted here are under 600,000 clones, roughly 98% occurring once; the ten biggest clones make up 0.25% to 0.35%. The specimen sequenced was naive CD8+ T cells sorted from blood. The receptors stem from a man aged 25 to 40 in good health.

This chain connects TRBV27 to TRBJ2-5; 8 bases match TRBD2. The V gene's germline CDR1 is MNHEY and CDR2 SMNVEV (reference sequence). This CDR3 has 16 residues. The junction had 9 bases not matched to a gene; V was cut back by 1 base and J by 5 bases. The CDR3 sequence is CASSLLPGGPEETQYF. As DNA, the CDR3 is TGTGCCAGCAGTTTATTGCCGGGAGGGCCCGAGGAGACCCAGTACTTC.

The chain's CDR3 is CASNTGTTTYEQYF. CDR3 nucleotide sequence: TGTGCCAGCAACACTGGGACTACCACCTACGAGCAGTACTTC. This chain uses TRBV9 with TRBJ2-7; 7 nucleotides match TRBD2. The germline CDR1 and CDR2 sequences are SGDLS and YYNGEE. The CDR3 sequence is 14 residues long. The V gene end was trimmed by 6 bases and the J gene end by 2 bases; junction bases not matched to a gene: 8.

This clone is a singleton in its sample. The CDR3 DNA is TGTGCCAGCAGCTCGACAGGGAATAATTCACCCCTCCACTTT. Translated, it gives CASSSTGNNSPLHF. The gene calls are TRBV13 and TRBJ1-6; TRBD1 aligns across 7 bases. The CDR3 loop spans 14 amino acids. Trimming removed 4 bases from V and 5 bases from J; junction bases left unmatched: 2. Per the germline V gene, CDR1 is PRHDT and CDR2 is FYEKMQ (reference sequence). The whole variable domain, remainder taken from reference TRBV13 and TRBJ1-6, is AAGVIQSPRHLIKEKRETATLKCYPIPRHDTVYWYQQGPGQDPQFLISFYEKMQSDKGSIPDRFSAQQFSDYHSELNMSSLELGDSALYFCASSSTGNNSPLHFGNGTRLTVT.

The rearrangement joins TRBV30 to TRBJ1-1; a weak D match, TRBD1 (5 bases). The CDR3 has 11 amino acids. Germline V lookup: CDR1 GTSNPN, CDR2 SVGIG (reference sequence). The V gene lost 7 bases and the J gene lost 10 bases, with 16 bases spanning the gap. Here the CDR3 reads CASFPSDRAFF. CDR3 DNA: TGTGCCTCGTTCCCCTCAGACAGAGCTTTCTTT.

V is TRBV6-6 and J is TRBJ2-7, with unresolved D. CDR1 and CDR2 (germline): MNHNY, SVGAGI (reference sequence). The V end was cut by 6 bases, the J end by 2 bases, with 8 bases between. The CDR3 runs to 12 residues. CDR3 sequence reads: CASSLSPYEQYF. The CDR3, as DNA: TGTGCCAGCAGCCTAAGCCCCTACGAGCAGTACTTC.

V is TRBV2 and J is TRBJ1-1; possible D gene TRBD1, 5 bases. The germline V gene has CDR1 SNHLY and CDR2 FYNNEI. The CDR3 length is 14 residues. CDR3 protein: CAQEVGAMNTEAFF. The DNA of the CDR3 is TGTGCTCAAGAGGTCGGGGCCATGAACACTGAAGCTTTCTTT.

The genes are TRBV11-2 and TRBJ2-1; 12 nucleotides line up with TRBD2. This CDR3 is built from 19 residues. Losses at the gene ends were 0 bases for V and 5 bases for J; bases not matched to a gene: 11. CDR1 SGHAT and CDR2 FQNNGV come from the germline V gene. CDR3 coding DNA: TGTGCCAGCAGCTTAGACGGTCTAGCGGGAGGGGAGATTAACAATGAGCAGTTCTTC. It yields the protein CASSLDGLAGGEINNEQFF.

The V call is TRBV7-9, the J call TRBJ2-7; TRBD2 matches 9 bases. Germline V CDR1 and CDR2: SEHNR, FQNEAQ (reference sequence). The CDR3 has 15 residues. Trimming took 2 bases from V and 4 from J; bases not matched to a gene: 6. The DNA of the CDR3 is TGTGCCAGCAGCTTAACCGCTAGCGGGGTATACGAGCAGTACTTC. Protein sequence: CASSLTASGVYEQYF. Combining the CDR3 with reference TRBV7-9 and TRBJ2-7 gives the whole variable domain DTGVSQNPRHKITKRGQNVTFRCDPISEHNRLYWYRQTLGQGPEFLTYFQNEAQLEKSRLLSDRFSAERPKGSFSTLEIQRTEQGDSAMYLCASSLTASGVYEQYFGPGTRLTVT.

The chain recombines TRBV18 with TRBJ2-2; D unresolved. Trimming cost V 0 bases and J 1 base, with 9 bases left between them. CDR1 and CDR2 (germline): KGHSH, LQKENI. The CDR3 has 16 residues. CDR3 coding DNA: TGTGCCAGCTCACCACCGTCCGGCAGGAACACCGGGGAGCTGTTTTTT. Its translation: CASSPPSGRNTGELFF.

This clone was picked up one time. The V call is TRBV14, the J call TRBJ2-7; 8 nucleotides line up with TRBD1. The CDR3 contains 17 residues. The germline V gene has CDR1 SGHDN and CDR2 FVKESK. With V trimmed by 0 bases and J by 3 bases, 10 bases remained unmatched. CDR3 in amino acids: CASSQDSQSGGIYEQYF. The CDR3 DNA reads as TGTGCCAGCAGCCAAGATTCCCAGTCAGGGGGCATCTACGAGCAGTACTTC.

The chain couples TRBV9 to TRBJ1-1, with 12 bases fitting TRBD1. The CDR3 has 15 amino acids. Germline V CDR1 and CDR2: SGDLS, YYNGEE. V trimming: 4 bases; J trimming: 8 bases; junction bases outside the gene matches: 9. The DNA of the CDR3 is TGTGCCAGCAGCCCACCGGGACAGGGGGCATCGGAAGCTTTCTTT. Translating gives CASSPPGQGASEAFF.

This sequence joins TRBV30 and TRBJ2-1; 9 nucleotides align to TRBD1. V lost 6 bases and J lost 4; bases outside the gene matches: 7. The CDR3 loop spans 14 amino acids. The V gene's germline CDR1 is GTSNPN and CDR2 SVGIG (reference sequence). CDR3 sequence: CACQTGGKYNEQFF. The CDR3 bases are TGTGCCTGCCAGACAGGGGGTAAATACAATGAGCAGTTCTTC.

The chain has TRBV2 and TRBJ2-3; TRBD1 aligns across 9 bases. After removal of 6 bases from V and 4 bases from J, the junction contained 5 bases not matched to a gene. Per the germline V gene, CDR1 is SNHLY and CDR2 is FYNNEI. There are 14 residues in the CDR3. This CDR3 is CASSGDRVPDTQYF. The DNA for the CDR3 is TGTGCCAGCAGCGGGGACAGGGTCCCAGATACGCAGTATTTT.

V gene TRBV6-4 combines with J gene TRBJ1-2; the D is unclear. This CDR3 contains 13 residues. Deletions cut 2 bases from V and 4 bases from J, with 8 bases between. Per the germline V gene, CDR1 is MRHNA and CDR2 is SNTAGT. The CDR3 coding sequence is TGTGCCAGCAGTGACGGGTTTAGCTATGGCTACACCTTC. It yields the protein CASSDGFSYGYTF.

V and J are TRBV29-1 and TRBJ2-1; 9 bases are a match to TRBD2. Germline V gene sequence: CDR1 SQVTM, CDR2 ANQGSEA. This CDR3 comprises 14 residues. The junction had 10 bases not matched to a gene; V was cut back by 7 bases and J by 6 bases. Here the CDR3 DNA reads TGCAGCGCTGTCTATAGCGGGAGAAGCAATGAGCAGTTCTTC. Encoded protein: CSAVYSGRSNEQFF.

The genes are TRBV11-1 and TRBJ2-7, with TRBD2 as a possible D gene (5 bases). This CDR3 has 12 amino acids. The V end lost 3 bases, the J end lost 6 bases, and 9 bases lay between the germline ends. CDR1 and CDR2 from the germline V gene are SGHAT and FQDESV (reference sequence). The DNA of the CDR3 is TGTGCCAGCAGCTTTGCGGGTCGCGAGCAGTACTTC. As protein: CASSFAGREQYF.

The V and J genes are TRBV27 and TRBJ2-7; possibly TRBD1 for D (6 bases). The CDR3 runs 14 residues. Per germline, CDR1 MNHEY and CDR2 SMNVEV (reference sequence). With 6 bases removed from V and 3 bases from J, the gap between germline ends came to 15 bases. The CDR3 reads CASRAGTNFYEQYF. CDR3 nucleotide sequence: TGTGCCAGCAGAGCCGGGACAAACTTCTACGAGCAGTACTTC.

This sequence joins TRBV5-1 and TRBJ2-2; D not certain. Germline V gene lookup returns CDR1 SGHRS and CDR2 YFSETQ. With 0 bases removed from V and 1 base from J, the gap between germline ends came to 13 bases. This CDR3 spans 17 amino acids. Written as DNA, the CDR3 is TGCGCCAGCAGCTTGGCCTATGTAGGAAGGAACACCGGGGAGCTGTTTTTT. Translating it yields CASSLAYVGRNTGELFF.

The chain combines TRBV7-9 with TRBJ1-3; D unclear. The germline gives CDR1 SEHNR, CDR2 FQNEAQ (reference sequence). V lost 2 bases and J 0 bases, leaving 5 bases between the germline ends. This CDR3 comprises 14 residues. CDR3 loop: CASSLLSSGNTIYF. Written as DNA, the CDR3 is TGTGCCAGCAGCTTACTTAGCTCTGGAAACACCATATATTTT. Using reference TRBV7-9 and TRBJ1-3 for the parts outside the CDR3, the full variable domain is DTGVSQNPRHKITKRGQNVTFRCDPISEHNRLYWYRQTLGQGPEFLTYFQNEAQLEKSRLLSDRFSAERPKGSFSTLEIQRTEQGDSAMYLCASSLLSSGNTIYFGEGSWLTVV.

The V and J genes are TRBV14 and TRBJ2-7; 8 bases map to TRBD1. Germline assignment: CDR1 SGHDN and CDR2 FVKESK. CDR3 length: 16 amino acids. Unmatched junction bases numbered 7, after V lost 3 bases and J lost 0 bases. As DNA, the CDR3 is TGTGCCAGCAGCCAGCTCCGGGACAGGAGCTCCTACGAGCAGTACTTC. Residues: CASSQLRDRSSYEQYF.

The V gene is TRBV28, the J gene TRBJ1-2, with TRBD1 as a possible D gene (6 bases). The CDR3 length is 14 residues. The germline V gene encodes CDR1 MDHEN and CDR2 SYDVKM. The ends were cut back, 10 bases at V and 13 bases at J, with 28 bases in the middle. The CDR3 spells CATHRTYRDNGGTF. In nucleotides, the CDR3 is TGTGCCACCCACAGAACTTACCGGGACAATGGGGGCACCTTC.

The rearrangement joins TRBV4-1 to TRBJ2-5, with 9 bases lining up with TRBD1. The CDR3 is 15 amino acids. CDR1 and CDR2 from the germline V gene are MGHRA and YSYEKL. Trimming at V came to 4 bases and at J to 0 bases, leaving 3 bases not matched to a gene. The CDR3 DNA reads TGCGCCAGCAGCCTGGGACAGGGTTACCAAGAGACCCAGTACTTC. It specifies CASSLGQGYQETQYF.

This chain connects TRBV6-1 to TRBJ2-5, with D tentatively TRBD2 (6 bases). V gave up 3 bases and J gave up 1 base, with 15 bases separating them. Looked up from germline, CDR1 is MNHNS and CDR2 is SASEGT. The CDR3 is 16 residues long. The CDR3 nucleotides are TGTGCCAGCAGTGAGTTTAGCGGATACACCCAAGAGACCCAGTACTTC. The encoded protein is CASSEFSGYTQETQYF.

The chain carries TRBV28 and TRBJ2-7; D gene uncertain. The CDR3 is made up of 11 amino acids. Trimming stripped 6 bases from V and 0 bases from J, with 3 bases between. Germline-derived CDR1 and CDR2 are MDHEN and SYDVKM. The DNA for the CDR3 is TGTGCCAGCAGCCACTCCTACGAGCAGTACTTC. Translation gives CASSHSYEQYF.

Comment on this clone: The same CDR3 also results from other DNA sequences found in this sample. This chain joins TRBV7-2 and TRBJ2-7, with a tentative D call TRBD1 (6 bases). Trimming stripped 3 bases from V and 3 bases from J, with 6 bases between. This CDR3 has 12 amino acids. Germline assignment: CDR1 SGHTA and CDR2 FQGNSA. CDR3 sequence (DNA): TGTGCCAGCAGCTTGACAGGCTACGAGCAGTACTTC. It is translated as CASSLTGYEQYF.

The chain is built from TRBV7-3 and TRBJ2-7, with 14 bases fitting TRBD2. The germline gives CDR1 SGHTA, CDR2 FQGTGA. This CDR3 is built from 16 residues. V lost 5 bases to trimming and J lost 6 bases; unmatched junction nucleotides: 9. The CDR3 DNA reads as TGTGCCAGCAGCCCAGGGACTAGCGGGAGACCCTCCGAGCAGTACTTC. Its protein product is CASSPGTSGRPSEQYF.

V usage is TRBV1 and J usage is TRBJ2-1. TRBV1 is classified as a pseudogene. The CDR3 loop spans 12 amino acids. CDR3 in amino acids: CTSKGSYNEQFF. CDR3 DNA sequence: TGCACCAGCAAGGGCTCCTACAATGAGCAGTTCTTC.

The chain uses TRBV5-6 and TRBJ1-5; 10 nucleotides match TRBD1. Losses at the gene ends were 0 bases for V and 6 bases for J; bases not matched to a gene: 6. This CDR3 comprises 16 residues. The germline gives CDR1 SGHDT, CDR2 YYEEEE. CDR3 DNA: TGTGCCAGCAGCTTGGGTGTTGGGACAGGGGTTCAGCCCCAGCATTTT. This encodes CASSLGVGTGVQPQHF.